This TCR beta chain was retrieved from a study of blood T cells in healthy people across ages. The overall study: The template switching approach captured approximately one barcoded beta molecule for every two T cells.

A second roughly 6 to 12 cycle PCR used barcoded and J-beta primers. TCRdb re-analysed the 5' RACE reads in MiXCR, keeping a single row per CDR3 protein. The sample includes approximately 600,000 distinct CDR3 sequences, approximately 50% of them seen just once. With 0 bases clipped from V and 2 bases from J, the junction kept 7 bases outside the gene matches. Germline V gene data show CDR1 as SGDLS and CDR2 as YYNGEE. This CDR3 comprises 16 residues. The source is a man between 60 and 75 years old in good health. The sequenced sample consisted of blood. J is TRBJ2-5 and V is TRBV9; TRBD1 agrees at 7 bases. The CDR3 sequence is CASSVAWAGGQETQYF. The CDR3 nucleotides are TGTGCCAGCAGCGTAGCTTGGGCAGGGGGTCAAGAGACCCAGTACTTC. The full variable domain, rest sourced from reference TRBV9 and TRBJ2-5, is DSGVTQTPKHLITATGQRVTLRCSPRSGDLSVYWYQQSLDQGLQFLIQYYNGEERAKGNILERFSAQQFPDLHSELNLSSLELGDSALYFCASSVAWAGGQETQYFGPGTRLLVL.